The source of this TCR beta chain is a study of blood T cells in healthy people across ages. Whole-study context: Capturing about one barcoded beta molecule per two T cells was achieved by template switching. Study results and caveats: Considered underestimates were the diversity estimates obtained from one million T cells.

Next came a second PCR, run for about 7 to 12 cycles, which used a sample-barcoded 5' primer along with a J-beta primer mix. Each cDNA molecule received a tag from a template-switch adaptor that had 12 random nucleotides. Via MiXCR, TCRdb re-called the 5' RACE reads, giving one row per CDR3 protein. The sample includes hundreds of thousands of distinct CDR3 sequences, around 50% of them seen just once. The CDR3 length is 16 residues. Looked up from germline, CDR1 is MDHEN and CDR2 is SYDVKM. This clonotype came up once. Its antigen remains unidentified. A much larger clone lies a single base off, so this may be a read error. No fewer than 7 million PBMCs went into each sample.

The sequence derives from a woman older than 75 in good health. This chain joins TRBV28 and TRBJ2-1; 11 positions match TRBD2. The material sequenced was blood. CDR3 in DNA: TGTGCCAGCAGTACCGTGGCTAGCGGGAGGTACAATGTGCAGTTCTTC. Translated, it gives CASSTVASGRYNVQFF.